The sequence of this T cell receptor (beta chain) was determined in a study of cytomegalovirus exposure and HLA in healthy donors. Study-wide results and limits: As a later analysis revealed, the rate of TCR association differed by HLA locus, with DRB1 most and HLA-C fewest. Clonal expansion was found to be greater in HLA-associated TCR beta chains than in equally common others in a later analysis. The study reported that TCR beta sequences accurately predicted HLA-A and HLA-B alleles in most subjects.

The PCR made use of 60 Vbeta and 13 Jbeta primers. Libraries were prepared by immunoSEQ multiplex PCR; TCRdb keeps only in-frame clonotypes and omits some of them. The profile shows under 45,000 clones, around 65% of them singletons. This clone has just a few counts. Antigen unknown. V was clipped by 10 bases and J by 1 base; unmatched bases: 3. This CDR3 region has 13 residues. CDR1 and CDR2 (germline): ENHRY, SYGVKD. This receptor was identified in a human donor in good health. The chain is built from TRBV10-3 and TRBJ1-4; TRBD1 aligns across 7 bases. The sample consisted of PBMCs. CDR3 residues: CATRQGTNEKLFF. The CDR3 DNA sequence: TGTGCCACCAGACAGGGAACTAATGAAAAACTGTTTTTT.